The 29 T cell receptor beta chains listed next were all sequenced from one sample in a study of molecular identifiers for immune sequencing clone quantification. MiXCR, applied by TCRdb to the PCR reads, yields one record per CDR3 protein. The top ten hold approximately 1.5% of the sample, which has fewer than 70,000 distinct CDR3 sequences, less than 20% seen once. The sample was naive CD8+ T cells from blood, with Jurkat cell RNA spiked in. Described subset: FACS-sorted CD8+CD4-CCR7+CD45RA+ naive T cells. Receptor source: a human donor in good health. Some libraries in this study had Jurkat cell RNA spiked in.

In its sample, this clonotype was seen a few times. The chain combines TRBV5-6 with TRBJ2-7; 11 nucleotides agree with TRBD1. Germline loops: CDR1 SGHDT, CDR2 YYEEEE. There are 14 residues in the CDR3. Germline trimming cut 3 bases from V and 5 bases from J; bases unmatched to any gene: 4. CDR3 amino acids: CASSYGQGAHEQYF. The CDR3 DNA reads TGTGCCAGCAGCTACGGACAGGGGGCGCACGAGCAGTACTTC.

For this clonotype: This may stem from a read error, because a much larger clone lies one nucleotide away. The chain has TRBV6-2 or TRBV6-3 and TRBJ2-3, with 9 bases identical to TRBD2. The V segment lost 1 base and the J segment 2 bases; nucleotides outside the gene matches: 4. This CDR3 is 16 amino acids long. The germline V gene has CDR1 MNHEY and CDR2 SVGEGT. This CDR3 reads CASSYWRGGDTDTQYF. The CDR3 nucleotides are TGTGCCAGCAGTTACTGGCGGGGGGGAGACACAGATACGCAGTATTTT.

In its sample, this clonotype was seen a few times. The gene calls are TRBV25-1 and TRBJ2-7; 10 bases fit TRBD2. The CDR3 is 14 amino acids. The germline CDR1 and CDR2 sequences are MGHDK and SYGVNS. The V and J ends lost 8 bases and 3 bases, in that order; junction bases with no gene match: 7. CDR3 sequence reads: CASETTSGNYEQYF. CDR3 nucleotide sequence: TGTGCCAGCGAAACTACTAGCGGGAACTACGAGCAGTACTTC.

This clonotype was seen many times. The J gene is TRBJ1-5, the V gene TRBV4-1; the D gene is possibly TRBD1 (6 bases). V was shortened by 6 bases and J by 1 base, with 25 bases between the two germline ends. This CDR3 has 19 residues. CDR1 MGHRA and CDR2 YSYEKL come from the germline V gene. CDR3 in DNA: TGCGCCAGCAGTCACCACGTTCAACAGGGCATTGGGAGCAATCAGCCCCAGCATTTT. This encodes CASSHHVQQGIGSNQPQHF.

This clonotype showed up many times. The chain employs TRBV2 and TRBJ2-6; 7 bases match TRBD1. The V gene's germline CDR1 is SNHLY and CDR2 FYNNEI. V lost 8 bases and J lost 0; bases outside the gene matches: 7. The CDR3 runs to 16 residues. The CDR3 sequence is CASYKDRYSGANVLTF. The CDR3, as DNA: TGTGCCAGCTACAAGGACAGGTACTCTGGGGCCAACGTCCTGACTTTC.

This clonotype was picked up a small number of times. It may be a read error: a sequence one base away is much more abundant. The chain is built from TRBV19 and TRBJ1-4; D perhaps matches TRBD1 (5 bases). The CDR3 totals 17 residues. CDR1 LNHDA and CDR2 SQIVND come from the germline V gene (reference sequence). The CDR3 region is CAGSMGVSVGTNEKLFF. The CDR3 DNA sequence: TGTGCCGGTAGTATGGGGGTGTCGGTTGGAACTAATGAAAAACTGTTTTTT.

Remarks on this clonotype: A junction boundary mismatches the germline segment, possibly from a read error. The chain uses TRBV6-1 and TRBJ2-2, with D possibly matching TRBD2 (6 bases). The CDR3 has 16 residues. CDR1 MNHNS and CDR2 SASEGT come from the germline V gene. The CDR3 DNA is TGTGCCAGCAGGCGTGATACGGACCCGACCGACGGGGGGCTGTTTTTT. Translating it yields CASRRDTDPTDGGLFF.

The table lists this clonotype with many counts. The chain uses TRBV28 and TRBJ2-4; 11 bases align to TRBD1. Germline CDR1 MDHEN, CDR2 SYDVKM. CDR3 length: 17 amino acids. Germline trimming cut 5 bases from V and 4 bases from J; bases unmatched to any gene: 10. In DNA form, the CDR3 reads TGTGCCAGCAGTCCCCGGACAGGGGGCATGGTGAAAAACATTCAGTACTTC. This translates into CASSPRTGGMVKNIQYF.

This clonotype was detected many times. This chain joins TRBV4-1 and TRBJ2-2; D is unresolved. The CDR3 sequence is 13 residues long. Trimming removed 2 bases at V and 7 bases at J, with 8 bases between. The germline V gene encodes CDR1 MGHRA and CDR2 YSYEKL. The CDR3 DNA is TGCGCCAGCAGCCAACGACTGAACGGGGAGCTGTTTTTT. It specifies CASSQRLNGELFF.

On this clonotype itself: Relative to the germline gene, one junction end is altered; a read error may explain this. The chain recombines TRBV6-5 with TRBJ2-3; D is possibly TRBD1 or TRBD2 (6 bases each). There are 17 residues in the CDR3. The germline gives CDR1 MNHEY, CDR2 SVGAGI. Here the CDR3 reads CASGPWFGGDGTGTQYF. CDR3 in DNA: TGTGCCAGCGGACCCTGGTTCGGGGGCGACGGCACAGGTACGCAGTATTTT.

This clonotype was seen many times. CDR3 in DNA: TGTGCCAGCAGTTTATCGAGGGGGCCGGGCGAAGCTTTCTTT. This translates into CASSLSRGPGEAFF. This chain uses TRBV28 with TRBJ1-1; 7 bases line up with TRBD1. This CDR3 region has 14 residues. The germline V gene encodes CDR1 MDHEN and CDR2 SYDVKM. V was clipped by 1 base and J by 8 bases; unmatched bases: 7.

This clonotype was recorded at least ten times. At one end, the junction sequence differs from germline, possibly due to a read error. CDR3 sequence (DNA): TGTGCCAGCAGTCAAGCGGGGACTGACACAGATACGCAGTATTTT. Its translation is CASSQAGTDTDTQYF. The V call is TRBV2, the J call TRBJ2-3; 7 nucleotides align to TRBD2. This CDR3 has 15 residues. CDR1 is SNHLY, CDR2 FYNNEI, per germline.

The CDR3 DNA is TGTGCCAGCAGCTCTACCTACAATGAGCAGTTCTTC. It specifies CASSSTYNEQFF. The chain recombines TRBV13 with TRBJ2-1; D is uncertain. Trimming took 4 bases from V and 2 from J, leaving 3 bases between them. CDR1 PRHDT and CDR2 FYEKMQ come from the germline V gene (reference sequence). The CDR3 contains 12 residues. Full variable domain (outside the CDR3, taken from reference TRBV13 and TRBJ2-1): AAGVIQSPRHLIKEKRETATLKCYPIPRHDTVYWYQQGPGQDPQFLISFYEKMQSDKGSIPDRFSAQQFSDYHSELNMSSLELGDSALYFCASSSTYNEQFFGPGTRLTVL.

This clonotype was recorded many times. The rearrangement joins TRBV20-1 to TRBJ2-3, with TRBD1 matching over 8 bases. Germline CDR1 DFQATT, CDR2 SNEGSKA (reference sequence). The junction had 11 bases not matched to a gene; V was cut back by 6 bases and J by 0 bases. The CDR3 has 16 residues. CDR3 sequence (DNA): TGCAGTGCCACACCCCGGACAGGGAATAGCACAGATACGCAGTATTTT. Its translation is CSATPRTGNSTDTQYF.

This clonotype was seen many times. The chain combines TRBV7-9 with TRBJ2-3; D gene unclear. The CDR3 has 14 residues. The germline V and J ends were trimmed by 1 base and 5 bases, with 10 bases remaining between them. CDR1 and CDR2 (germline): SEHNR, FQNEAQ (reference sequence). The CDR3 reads CASSLGDLVDTQYF. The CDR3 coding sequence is TGTGCCAGCAGCTTAGGGGATTTGGTAGATACGCAGTATTTT.

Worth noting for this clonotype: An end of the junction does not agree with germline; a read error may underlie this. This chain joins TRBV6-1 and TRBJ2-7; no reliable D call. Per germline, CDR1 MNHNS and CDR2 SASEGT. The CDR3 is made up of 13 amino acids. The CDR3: CAGSVGRTYEQYF. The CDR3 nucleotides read TGTGCCGGCAGTGTCGGACGGACCTACGAGCAGTACTTC.

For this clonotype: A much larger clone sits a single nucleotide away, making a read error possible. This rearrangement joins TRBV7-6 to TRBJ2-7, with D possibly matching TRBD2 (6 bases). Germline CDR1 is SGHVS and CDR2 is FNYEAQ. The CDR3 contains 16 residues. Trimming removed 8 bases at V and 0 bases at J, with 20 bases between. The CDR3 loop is CASGPTGTVSSYEQYF. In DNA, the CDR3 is TGTGCCAGCGGCCCGACCGGGACTGTGAGCTCCTACGAGCAGTACTTC. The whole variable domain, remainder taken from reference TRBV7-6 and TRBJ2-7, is GAGVSQSPRYKVTKRGQDVALRCDPISGHVSLYWYRQALGQGPEFLTYFNYEAQQDKSGLPNDRFSAERPEGSISTLTIQRTEQRDSAMYRCASGPTGTVSSYEQYFGPGTRLTVT.

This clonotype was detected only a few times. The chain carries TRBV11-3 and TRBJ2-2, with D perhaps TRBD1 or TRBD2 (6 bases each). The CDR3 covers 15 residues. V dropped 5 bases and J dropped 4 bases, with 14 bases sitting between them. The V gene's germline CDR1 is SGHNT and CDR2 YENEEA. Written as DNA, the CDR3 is TGTGCCAGCAGCGGAGGGGACACCCCCACCGGGGAGCTGTTTTTT. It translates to CASSGGDTPTGELFF.

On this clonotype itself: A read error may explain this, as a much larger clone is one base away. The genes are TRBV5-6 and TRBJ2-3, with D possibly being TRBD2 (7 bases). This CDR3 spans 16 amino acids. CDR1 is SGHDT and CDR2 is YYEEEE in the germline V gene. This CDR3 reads CAGSLGAGVSADTQYF. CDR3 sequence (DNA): TGTGCCGGCAGCTTGGGGGCGGGAGTCTCCGCAGATACGCAGTATTTT. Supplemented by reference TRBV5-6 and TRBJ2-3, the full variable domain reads DAGVTQSPTHLIKTRGQQVTLRCSPKSGHDTVSWYQQALGQGPQFIFQYYEEEERQRGNFPDRFSGHQFPNYSSELNVNALLLGDSALYLCAGSLGAGVSADTQYFGPGTRLTVL.

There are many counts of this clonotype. The CDR3 DNA reads TGTGCCAGCAGCCAAGACCGCGGGACTAGAGACACCGGGGAGCTGTTTTTT. It specifies CASSQDRGTRDTGELFF. The rearrangement joins TRBV3-1 to TRBJ2-2; 8 nucleotides match TRBD2. With V trimmed by 0 bases and J by 3 bases, 6 bases remained unmatched. Germline lookup yields CDR1 LGHDT and CDR2 YNNKEL (reference sequence). The CDR3 extends over 17 amino acids.

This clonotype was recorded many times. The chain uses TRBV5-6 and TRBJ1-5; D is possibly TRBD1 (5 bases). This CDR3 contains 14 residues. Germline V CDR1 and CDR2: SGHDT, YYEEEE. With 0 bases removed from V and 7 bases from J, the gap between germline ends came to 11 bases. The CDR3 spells CASSLGGDGQPQHF. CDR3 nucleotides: TGTGCCAGCAGCTTGGGGGGGGACGGGCAGCCCCAGCATTTT.

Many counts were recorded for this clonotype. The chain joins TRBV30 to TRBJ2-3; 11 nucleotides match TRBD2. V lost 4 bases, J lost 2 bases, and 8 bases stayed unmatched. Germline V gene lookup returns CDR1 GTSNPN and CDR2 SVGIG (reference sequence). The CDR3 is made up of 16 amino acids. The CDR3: CAWNGLAGGPTDTQYF. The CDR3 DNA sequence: TGTGCCTGGAATGGTCTAGCGGGAGGCCCCACAGATACGCAGTATTTT.

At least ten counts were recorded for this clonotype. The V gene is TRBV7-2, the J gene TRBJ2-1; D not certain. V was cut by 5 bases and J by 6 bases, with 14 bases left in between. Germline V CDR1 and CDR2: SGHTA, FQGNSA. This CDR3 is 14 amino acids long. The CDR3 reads CASSPYPAANEQFF. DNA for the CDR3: TGTGCCAGCAGCCCCTACCCGGCGGCCAATGAGCAGTTCTTC.

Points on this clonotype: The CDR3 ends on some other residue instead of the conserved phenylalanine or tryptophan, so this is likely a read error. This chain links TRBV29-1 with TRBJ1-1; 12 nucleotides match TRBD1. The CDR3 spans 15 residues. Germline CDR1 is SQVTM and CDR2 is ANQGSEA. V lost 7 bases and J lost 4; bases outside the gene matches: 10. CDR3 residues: CSGIPGTGGITEAFL. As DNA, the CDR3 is TGCAGCGGCATTCCCGGGACAGGGGGCATCACTGAAGCTTTCCTT.

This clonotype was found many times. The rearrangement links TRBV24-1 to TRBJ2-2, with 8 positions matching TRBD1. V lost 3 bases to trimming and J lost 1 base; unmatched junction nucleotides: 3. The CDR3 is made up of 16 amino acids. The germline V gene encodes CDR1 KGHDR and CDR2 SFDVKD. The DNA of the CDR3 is TGTGCCACCAGTGATCCAACAGGGGGGAACACCGGGGAGCTGTTTTTT. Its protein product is CATSDPTGGNTGELFF.

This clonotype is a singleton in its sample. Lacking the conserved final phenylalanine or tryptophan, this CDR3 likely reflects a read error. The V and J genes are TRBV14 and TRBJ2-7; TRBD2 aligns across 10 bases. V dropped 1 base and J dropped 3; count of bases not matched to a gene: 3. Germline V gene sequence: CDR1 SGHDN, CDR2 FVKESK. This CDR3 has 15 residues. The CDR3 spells CASSQGPSGSYEQYL. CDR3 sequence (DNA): TGTGCCAGCAGCCAAGGCCCTAGCGGGAGCTACGAGCAGTACCTC.

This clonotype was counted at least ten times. CDR3 loop: CASSLEWGIHYEQYF. The CDR3 region has the DNA TGCGCCAGCAGCCTCGAATGGGGGATTCACTACGAGCAGTACTTC. The chain employs TRBV5-1 and TRBJ2-7, with D perhaps matching TRBD1 or TRBD2 (5 bases each). The CDR3 is 15 amino acids. The germline V gene encodes CDR1 SGHRS and CDR2 YFSETQ. The ends were cut back, 4 bases at V and 3 bases at J, with 17 bases in the middle.

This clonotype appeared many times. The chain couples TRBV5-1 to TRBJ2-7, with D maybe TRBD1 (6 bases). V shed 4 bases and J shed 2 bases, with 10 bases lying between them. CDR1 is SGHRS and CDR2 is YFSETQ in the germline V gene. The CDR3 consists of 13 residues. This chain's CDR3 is CASSQWDTYEQYF. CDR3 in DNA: TGCGCCAGCAGCCAGTGGGACACCTACGAGCAGTACTTC. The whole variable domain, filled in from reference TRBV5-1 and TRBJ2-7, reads KAGVTQTPRYLIKTRGQQVTLSCSPISGHRSVSWYQQTPGQGLQFLFEYFSETQRNKGNFPGRFSGRQFSNSRSEMNVSTLELGDSALYLCASSQWDTYEQYFGPGTRLTVT.

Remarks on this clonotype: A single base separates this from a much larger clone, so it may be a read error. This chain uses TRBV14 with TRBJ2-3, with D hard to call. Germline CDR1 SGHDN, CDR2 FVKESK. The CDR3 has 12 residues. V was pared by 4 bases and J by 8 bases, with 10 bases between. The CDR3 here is CASSLRFGTQYF. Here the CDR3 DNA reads TGTGCCAGCAGCCTCAGGTTTGGTACGCAGTATTTT.